This is a list of T cell receptor beta chains from one sample in a study of blood T cell repertoires in COVID-19. Assay used: immunoSEQ multiplex PCR; TCRdb lists only in-frame clones, some missing. The sample includes approximately 100,000 clones, over 80% seen only once; the top ten take about 16%. The sequenced sample consisted of peripheral blood. The receptors shown here come from a woman of 80 years or more with active or convalescent COVID-19. The CDR3 runs from the conserved cysteine through the conserved F or W. Fields, in order: J gene, V gene, D gene, clone size, CDR3 DNA, CDR3 protein. The D gene is left open where the match is weak. The size of a clone is reported for some rows only, either as once, few or many, or as a class for expanded clones.

j_gene: TRBJ2-5; v_gene: TRBV7-2; d_gene: TRBD2; abundance: NA; CDR3nt: TGTGCCAGCAGCTTATGGTGGGGGGGGCAAGAGACCCAGTACTTC; CDR3aa: CASSLWWGGQETQYF
j_gene: TRBJ2-5; v_gene: TRBV19; d_gene: NA; abundance: once; CDR3nt: TGTGCCAGTAGTATTGGAGGAGTGGTCCAGGAGACCCAGTACTTC; CDR3aa: CASSIGGVVQETQYF
j_gene: TRBJ2-5; v_gene: TRBV6-5; d_gene: TRBD2; abundance: NA; CDR3nt: TGTGCCAGCAGTTACTCGAGATTCGGGGGGGTGGAGACCCAGTACTTC; CDR3aa: CASSYSRFGGVETQYF
j_gene: TRBJ1-2; v_gene: TRBV19; d_gene: NA; abundance: NA; CDR3nt: TGTGCCAGTAGGACCTCCCCGGGGAGTGGCTATGGCTACACCTTC; CDR3aa: CASRTSPGSGYGYTF
j_gene: TRBJ2-2; v_gene: TRBV7-6; d_gene: TRBD2; abundance: few; CDR3nt: TGTGCCAGCAGCTTTGGACTAGGACCCGGGGAGCTGTTTTTT; CDR3aa: CASSFGLGPGELFF
j_gene: TRBJ1-2; v_gene: TRBV6-5; d_gene: NA; abundance: NA; CDR3nt: TGTGCCAGCAGTTACTCGCAGGACATCGTCGTTGGCTACACCTTC; CDR3aa: CASSYSQDIVVGYTF
j_gene: TRBJ2-3; v_gene: TRBV28; d_gene: TRBD2; abundance: NA; CDR3nt: TGTGCCAGCAGTGGACTAGCGGGAGTCAGCACAGATACGCAGTATTTT; CDR3aa: CASSGLAGVSTDTQYF
j_gene: TRBJ2-2; v_gene: TRBV7-3; d_gene: TRBD2; abundance: NA; CDR3nt: TGTGCCAGCAGCCGGACTAGCGGGGGCCTTGGGGAGCTGTTTTTT; CDR3aa: CASSRTSGGLGELFF
j_gene: TRBJ1-3; v_gene: TRBV11-2; d_gene: TRBD1; abundance: once; CDR3nt: TGTGCCAGCAGCGTAACCGGGACAGTTACAGGAAACACCATATATTTT; CDR3aa: CASSVTGTVTGNTIYF
j_gene: TRBJ1-1; v_gene: TRBV7-2; d_gene: NA; abundance: NA; CDR3nt: TGTGCCAGCAGCTTAGCTCGAGAGGGCGGTAAAGCTTTCTTT; CDR3aa: CASSLAREGGKAFF
j_gene: TRBJ2-1; v_gene: TRBV5-1; d_gene: TRBD2; abundance: NA; CDR3nt: TGCGCCAGCAGCTCACTAGCGGGGGGGTCCTCCTACAATGAGCAGTTCTTC; CDR3aa: CASSSLAGGSSYNEQFF
j_gene: TRBJ1-1; v_gene: TRBV6-1; d_gene: TRBD1; abundance: NA; CDR3nt: TGTGCCAGCAGTGCGGGACAGGGGGCTGCTTCATCTGAAGCTTTCTTT; CDR3aa: CASSAGQGAASSEAFF
j_gene: TRBJ2-3; v_gene: TRBV6-2/TRBV6-3; d_gene: TRBD2; abundance: NA; CDR3nt: TGTGCCAGCAGTACCCGGGACTACGCGGGAGGAGCAGATACGCAGTATTTT; CDR3aa: CASSTRDYAGGADTQYF
j_gene: TRBJ1-2; v_gene: TRBV28; d_gene: TRBD1; abundance: NA; CDR3nt: TGTGCCGTAGAAAACCGACAGGGGGCTTATGGCTACACCTTC; CDR3aa: CAVENRQGAYGYTF
j_gene: TRBJ1-1; v_gene: TRBV2; d_gene: NA; abundance: NA; CDR3nt: TGTGCCAGCACCGAACAGGGAACGAACACTGAAGCTTTCTTT; CDR3aa: CASTEQGTNTEAFF
j_gene: TRBJ1-5; v_gene: TRBV7-2; d_gene: TRBD1; abundance: once; CDR3nt: TGTGCCAGCAGCTCCGACAGGGGCAATCAGCCCCAGCATTTT; CDR3aa: CASSSDRGNQPQHF